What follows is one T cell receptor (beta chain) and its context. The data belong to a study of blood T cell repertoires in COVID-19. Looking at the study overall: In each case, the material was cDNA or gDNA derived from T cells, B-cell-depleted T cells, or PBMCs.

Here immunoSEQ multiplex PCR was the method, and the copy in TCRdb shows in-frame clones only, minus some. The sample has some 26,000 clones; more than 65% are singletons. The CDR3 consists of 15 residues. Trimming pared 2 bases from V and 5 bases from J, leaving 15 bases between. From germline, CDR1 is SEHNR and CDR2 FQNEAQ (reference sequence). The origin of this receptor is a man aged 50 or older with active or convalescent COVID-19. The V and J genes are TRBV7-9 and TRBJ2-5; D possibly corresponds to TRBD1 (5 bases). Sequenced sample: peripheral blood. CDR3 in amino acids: CASSLWLGAGETQYF. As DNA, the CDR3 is TGTGCCAGCAGCTTATGGCTAGGGGCCGGGGAGACCCAGTACTTC.